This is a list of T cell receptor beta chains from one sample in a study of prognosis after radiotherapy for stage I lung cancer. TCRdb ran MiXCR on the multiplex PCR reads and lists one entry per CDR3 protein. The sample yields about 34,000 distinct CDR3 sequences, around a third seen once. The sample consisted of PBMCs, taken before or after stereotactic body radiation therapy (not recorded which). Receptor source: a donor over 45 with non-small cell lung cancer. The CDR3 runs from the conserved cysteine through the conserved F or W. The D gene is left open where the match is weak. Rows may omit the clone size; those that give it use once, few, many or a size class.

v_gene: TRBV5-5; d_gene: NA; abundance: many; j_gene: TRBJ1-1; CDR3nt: TGTGCCAGCAGCTCGGGACACATGAACACTGAAGCTTTCTTT; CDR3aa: CASSSGHMNTEAFF
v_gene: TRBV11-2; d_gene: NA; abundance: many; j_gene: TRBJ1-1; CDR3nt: TGTGCCAGCAGCTTCCCAGGGAACACTGAAGCTTTCTTT; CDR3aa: CASSFPGNTEAFF
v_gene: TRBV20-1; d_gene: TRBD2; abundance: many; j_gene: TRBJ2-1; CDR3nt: TGCAGTGCTAGGGCCCCCTCGGGACTAGCGGGATCCTACAATGAGCAGTTCTTC; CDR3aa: CSARAPSGLAGSYNEQFF
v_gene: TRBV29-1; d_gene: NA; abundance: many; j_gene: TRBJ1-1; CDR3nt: TGCAGCGTTGTTCGCAGGGTACGGAACACTGAAGCTTTCTTT; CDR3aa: CSVVRRVRNTEAFF
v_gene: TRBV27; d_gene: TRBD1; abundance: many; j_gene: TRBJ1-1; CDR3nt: TGTGCCAGCAGTTCTGGGACAGGGAACACTGAAGCTTTCTTT; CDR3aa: CASSSGTGNTEAFF
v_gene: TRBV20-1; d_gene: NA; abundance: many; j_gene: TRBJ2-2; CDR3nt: TGCAGTGCCCCCAGGGGTACCGGGGCCGGGGAGCTGTTTTTT; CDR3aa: CSAPRGTGAGELFF
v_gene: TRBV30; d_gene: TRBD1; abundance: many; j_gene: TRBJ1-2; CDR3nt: TGTGCCTGGAGTGTACCAGGGGGCAGTAGCTATGGCTACACCTTC; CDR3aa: CAWSVPGGSSYGYTF
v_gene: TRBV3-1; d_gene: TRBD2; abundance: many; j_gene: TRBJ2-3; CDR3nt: TGTGCCAGCAGCCCTTTAGCGGGGGGGTTTACAGATACGCAGTATTTT; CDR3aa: CASSPLAGGFTDTQYF
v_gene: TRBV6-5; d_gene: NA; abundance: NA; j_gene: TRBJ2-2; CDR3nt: TGTGCCAGCAGTTACAGCTCCGGGAAAGGGCGCACCGGGGAGCTGTTTTTT; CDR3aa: CASSYSSGKGRTGELFF
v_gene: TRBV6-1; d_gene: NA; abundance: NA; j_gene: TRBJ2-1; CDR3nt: TGTGCTAGCAGGAGGAGGAGCAGGAATGAGCAGTTCTTC; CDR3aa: CASRRRSRNEQFF
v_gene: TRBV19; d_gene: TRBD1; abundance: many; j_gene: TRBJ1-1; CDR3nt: TGTGCCAGTAGTTGCCCGCGGGACAGGGGGCAAGCTTTCTTT; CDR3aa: CASSCPRDRGQAFF
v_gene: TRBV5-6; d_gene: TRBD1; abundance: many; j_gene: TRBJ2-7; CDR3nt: TGTGCCAGCAGAATGGGACAGGGGGCAAACGAGCAGTACTTC; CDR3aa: CASRMGQGANEQYF
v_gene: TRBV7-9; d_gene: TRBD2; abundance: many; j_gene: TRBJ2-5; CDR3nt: TGTGCCAGCAGCTCCTTCCTAGCGGGGGGAAAAGGAAAAGAGACCCAGTACTTC; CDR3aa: CASSSFLAGGKGKETQYF
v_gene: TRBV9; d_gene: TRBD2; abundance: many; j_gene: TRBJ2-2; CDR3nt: TGTGCCAGCAGCCCTAGGACTAGCGGGGGCCCCGGGGAGCTGTTTTTT; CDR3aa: CASSPRTSGGPGELFF
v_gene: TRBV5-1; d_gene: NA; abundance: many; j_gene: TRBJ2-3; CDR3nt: TGCGCCAGCAGAGTTGCAGAACGCACAGATACGCAGTATTTT; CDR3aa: CASRVAERTDTQYF
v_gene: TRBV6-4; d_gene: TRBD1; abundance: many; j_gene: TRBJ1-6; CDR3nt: TGTGCCAGCAGTGAAGCGGGACAGGGGGGTTCACCCCTCCACTTT; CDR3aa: CASSEAGQGGSPLHF
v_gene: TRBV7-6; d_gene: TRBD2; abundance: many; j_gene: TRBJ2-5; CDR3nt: TGTGCCAGCAGCTTAGCGCCGACTAGCAGCGAGACCCAGTACTTC; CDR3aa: CASSLAPTSSETQYF
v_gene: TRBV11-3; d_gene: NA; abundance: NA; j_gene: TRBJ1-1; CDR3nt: TGTGCCAGCAGCTCCCGACCATGGGGGACCTCTGAAGCTTTCTTT; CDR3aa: CASSSRPWGTSEAFF
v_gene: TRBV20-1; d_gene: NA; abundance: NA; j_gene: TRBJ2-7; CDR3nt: TGCAGTGAGACCCCGGGCGGGGGCCGTGCCTACGAGCAGTACTTC; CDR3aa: CSETPGGGRAYEQYF
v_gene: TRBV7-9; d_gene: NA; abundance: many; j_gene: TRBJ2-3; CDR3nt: TGTGCCAGCAGCACCACCCTCGCGGGCACAGATACGCAGTATTTT; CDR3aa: CASSTTLAGTDTQYF
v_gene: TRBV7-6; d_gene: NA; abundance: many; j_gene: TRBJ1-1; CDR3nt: TGTGCCAGCAGTCAAGACCGTGGGACTGAAGCTTTCTTT; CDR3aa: CASSQDRGTEAFF
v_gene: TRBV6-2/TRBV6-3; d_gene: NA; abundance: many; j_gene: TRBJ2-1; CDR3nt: TGTGCCAGCAGTTACCGGACTGACTACAATGAGCAGTTCTTC; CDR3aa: CASSYRTDYNEQFF
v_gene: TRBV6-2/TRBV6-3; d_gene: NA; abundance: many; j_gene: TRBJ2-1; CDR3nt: TGTGCCAGCAGGGGACTCACGAATGAGCAGTTCTTC; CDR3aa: CASRGLTNEQFF
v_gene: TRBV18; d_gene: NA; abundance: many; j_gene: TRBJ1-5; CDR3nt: TGTGCCAGCTCGCCGCCTGTAAGGGCCCTACGGGGGTTTCAGCCCCAGCATTTT; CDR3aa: CASSPPVRALRGFQPQHF
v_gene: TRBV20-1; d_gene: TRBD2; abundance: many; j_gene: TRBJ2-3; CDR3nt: TGCAGTGCTAGAGATCGACTAGCGCCCACAGATACGCAGTATTTT; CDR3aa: CSARDRLAPTDTQYF
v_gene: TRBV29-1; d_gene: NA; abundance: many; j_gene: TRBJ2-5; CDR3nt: TGCAGCGTTGATACCAGGGAAGAGACCCAGTACTTC; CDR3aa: CSVDTREETQYF
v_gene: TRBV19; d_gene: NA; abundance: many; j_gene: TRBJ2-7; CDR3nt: TGTGCCAGTAGTATAGATCTTGAAGCGGTGGGCGAGCAGTACTTC; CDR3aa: CASSIDLEAVGEQYF
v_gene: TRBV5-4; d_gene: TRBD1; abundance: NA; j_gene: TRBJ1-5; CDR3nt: TGTGCCAGCAGCGAGGGGACAGGGGAGTTTCAGCCCCAGCATTTT; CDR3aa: CASSEGTGEFQPQHF
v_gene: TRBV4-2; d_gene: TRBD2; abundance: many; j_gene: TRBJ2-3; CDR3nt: TGTGCCAGCAGCCATTCTCCTCACCGGGGGGGGCTGTCAGATACGCAGTATTTT; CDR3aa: CASSHSPHRGGLSDTQYF
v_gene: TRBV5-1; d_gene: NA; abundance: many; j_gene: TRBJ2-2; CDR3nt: TGCGCCAGCAGCTTGAGGGCGGAGAACACCGGGGAGCTGTTTTTT; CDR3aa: CASSLRAENTGELFF
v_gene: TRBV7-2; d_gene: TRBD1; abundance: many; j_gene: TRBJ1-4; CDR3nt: TGTGCCAGCAGCTCGATGACCGGGACAGGGTATGAAAAACTGTTTTTT; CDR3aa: CASSSMTGTGYEKLFF
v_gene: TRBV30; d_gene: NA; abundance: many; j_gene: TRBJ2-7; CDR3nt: TGTGCCTGGAGTTTAGCCCCTCTCTACGAGCAGTACTTC; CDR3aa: CAWSLAPLYEQYF
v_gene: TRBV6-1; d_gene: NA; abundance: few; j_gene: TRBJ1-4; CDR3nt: TGTACCAGCAGTGATTGGGGCATCGCCGATGAAAAACTGTTTTTT; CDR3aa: CTSSDWGIADEKLFF
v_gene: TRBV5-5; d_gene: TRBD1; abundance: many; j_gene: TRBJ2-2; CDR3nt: TGTGCCAGCAGCCTTGGGACAGGGGGGACCGGGGAGCTGTTTTTT; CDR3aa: CASSLGTGGTGELFF
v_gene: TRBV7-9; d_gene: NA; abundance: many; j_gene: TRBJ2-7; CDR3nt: TGTGCCAGCAGCTTAGCAGCAGCAGCCTACGAGCAGTACTTC; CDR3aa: CASSLAAAAYEQYF
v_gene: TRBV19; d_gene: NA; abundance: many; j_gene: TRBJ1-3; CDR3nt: TGTGCCAGTAGTCCGGGACCTGAGACGGACACCATATATTTT; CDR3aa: CASSPGPETDTIYF
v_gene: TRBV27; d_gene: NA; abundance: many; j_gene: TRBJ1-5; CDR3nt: TGTGCCAGCAGTGAGGGACGGTACCGGAGGCAGCCCCAGCATTTT; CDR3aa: CASSEGRYRRQPQHF
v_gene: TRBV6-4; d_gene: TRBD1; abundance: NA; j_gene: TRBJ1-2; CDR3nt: TGTGCCAGCAGTTACCGCACAGGGGCCGGTGGCTACACCTTC; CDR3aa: CASSYRTGAGGYTF
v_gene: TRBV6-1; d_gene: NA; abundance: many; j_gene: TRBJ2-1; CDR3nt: TGTGCCAGCAGCCACACTAGCAATGAGCAGTTCTTC; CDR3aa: CASSHTSNEQFF
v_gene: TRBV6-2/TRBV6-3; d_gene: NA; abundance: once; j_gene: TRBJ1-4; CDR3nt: TGTGCCAGCAGTACCCTGGCCGGGCGTGAAAAACTGTTTTTT; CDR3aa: CASSTLAGREKLFF
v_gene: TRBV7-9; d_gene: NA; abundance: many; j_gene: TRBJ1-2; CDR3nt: TGTGCCAGCAGCTCCGGACCGACAAATGGCTACACCTTC; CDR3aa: CASSSGPTNGYTF
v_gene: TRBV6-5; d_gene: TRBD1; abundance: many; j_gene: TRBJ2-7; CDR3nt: TGTGCCAGCAGTTACCGACAGGGGGAAGGGCAGTACTTC; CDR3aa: CASSYRQGEGQYF
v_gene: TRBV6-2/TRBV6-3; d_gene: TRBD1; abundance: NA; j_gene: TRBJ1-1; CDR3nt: TGTGCCAGCAGTGAACCGACTGGGACAGGGTTGGAAGCTTTCTTT; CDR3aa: CASSEPTGTGLEAFF
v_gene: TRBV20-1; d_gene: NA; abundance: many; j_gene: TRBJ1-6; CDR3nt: TGCAGTGCTAGAGATCAGAGGTGGCGAGGTTCACCCCTCCACTTT; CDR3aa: CSARDQRWRGSPLHF
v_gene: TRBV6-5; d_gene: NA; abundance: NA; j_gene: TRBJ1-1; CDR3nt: TGTGCCAGCAGTTACCTATCCCAGACCACTGAAGCTTTCTTT; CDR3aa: CASSYLSQTTEAFF
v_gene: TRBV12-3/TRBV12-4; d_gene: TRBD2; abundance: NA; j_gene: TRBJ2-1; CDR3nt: TGTGCCAGCAGCTTGAGATGGACTAGCGCCCACAATGAGCAGTTCTTC; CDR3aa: CASSLRWTSAHNEQFF
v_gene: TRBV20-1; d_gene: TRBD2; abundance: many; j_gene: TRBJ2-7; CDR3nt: TGCAGTGCCGGGACTAGCAGTTCCGAGCAGTACTTC; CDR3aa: CSAGTSSSEQYF
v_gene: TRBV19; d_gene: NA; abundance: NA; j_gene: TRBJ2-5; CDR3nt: TGTGCCAGTAGTGGGCGGCCGCAGCTGACCCAGTACTTC; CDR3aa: CASSGRPQLTQYF
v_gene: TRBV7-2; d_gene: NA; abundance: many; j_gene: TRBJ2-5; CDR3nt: TGTGCCAGCAGCGCGTACCAAGAGACCCAGTACTTC; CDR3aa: CASSAYQETQYF